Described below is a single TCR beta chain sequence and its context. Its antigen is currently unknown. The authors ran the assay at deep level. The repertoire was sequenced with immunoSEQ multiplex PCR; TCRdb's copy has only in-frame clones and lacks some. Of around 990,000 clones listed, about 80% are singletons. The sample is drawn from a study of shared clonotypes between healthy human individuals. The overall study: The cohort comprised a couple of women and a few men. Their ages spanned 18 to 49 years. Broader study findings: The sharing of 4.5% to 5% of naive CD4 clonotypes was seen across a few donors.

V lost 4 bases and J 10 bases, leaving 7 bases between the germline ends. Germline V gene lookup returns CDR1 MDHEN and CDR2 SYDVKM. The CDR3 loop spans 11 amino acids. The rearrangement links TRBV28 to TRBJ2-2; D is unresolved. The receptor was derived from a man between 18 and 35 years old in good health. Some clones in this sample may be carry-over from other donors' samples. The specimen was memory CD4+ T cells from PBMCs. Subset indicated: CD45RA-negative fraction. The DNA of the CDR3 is TGTGCCAGCAGTTCCCGAGAGGAGCTGTTTTTT. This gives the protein CASSSREELFF.